This T cell receptor beta chain is drawn from a study of sequential checkpoint blockade in melanoma. Findings and limits, study-wide: About 30 times likelier clinical benefit followed increased tumor T-cell fraction and clonality.

Treatment here: randomized to nivolumab then ipilimumab (arm A) or the reverse (arm B). No patient had prior DNA-damaging chemotherapy. This clone showed up many times. Its antigen is still unknown. V trimming: 6 bases; J trimming: 7 bases; junction bases outside the gene matches: 5. This CDR3 has 14 amino acids. The germline CDR1 and CDR2 sequences are SGHNT and YENEEA. Some clones are missing from TCRdb's copy, which holds only in-frame ones; the method was immunoSEQ multiplex PCR. The table has more than 5,000 clones, roughly a quarter seen once. The sample consisted of tumor tissue (inferred from file names), taken from a patient given nivolumab and ipilimumab in sequence. This clonotype was obtained from a human donor with melanoma. J is TRBJ2-1 and V is TRBV11-3, with TRBD2 matching over 11 bases. The CDR3 bases are TGTGCCAGCAGTTACGGGACTAGCGGTAATGAGCAGTTCTTC. It translates to CASSYGTSGNEQFF.